This entry describes one T cell receptor beta chain. The germline CDR1 and CDR2 sequences are DFQATT and SNEGSKA (reference sequence). The CDR3 covers 14 residues. Trimming removed 6 bases at V and 1 base at J, with 15 bases between. TCRdb used MiXCR to reprocess the 5' RACE reads, holding one entry per CDR3 protein. The table lists 25,000 to 35,000 distinct CDR3 sequences, roughly a quarter of them singletons, with 4.3% in the top ten. This clonotype originated in a female donor with breast cancer. Sequenced material: memory CD4+ T cells sorted from blood. The subset here: memory CD4+ T cells, CD4+CD45RO+CD25-. J is TRBJ1-1 and V is TRBV20-1; D perhaps matches TRBD1 (6 bases). DNA for the CDR3: TGCAGTGCCCGGCCTGACAGGACGAACACTGAAGCTTTCTTT. This translates into CSARPDRTNTEAFF.